This T cell receptor beta chain was captured by sequencing in a study of blood T cell repertoires in COVID-19. The overall study: Sites in the United States, Italy and Spain provided acute and convalescent COVID-19 samples.

Germline V gene data show CDR1 as KGHSY and CDR2 as FQNENV. V lost 0 bases and J 9 bases, leaving 12 bases between the germline ends. The CDR3 sequence is 14 residues long. Original data processing: Reference gene primer amplification yielded estimated nucleated cell counts. Clones were read by immunoSEQ multiplex PCR, and TCRdb kept only the in-frame ones, dropping some. That table supplies the V and J calls and clone size; D and trimming were determined from the DNA. The sample holds 200,000 to 250,000 clones; around 90% are singletons and the top ten take 12%. The sequenced sample was peripheral blood. This receptor was obtained from a woman between 18 and 29 years old who had recovered from COVID-19. This chain connects TRBV16 to TRBJ1-5; possibly TRBD1 for D (6 bases). This chain's CDR3 is CASSQSSRGSPQHF. The CDR3 DNA reads as TGTGCCAGCAGCCAATCCTCCAGGGGATCGCCCCAGCATTTT.